This T cell receptor (beta chain) was captured by sequencing in a study of identical twins. TCRdb passed the 5' RACE reads through MiXCR, listing each CDR3 protein once. The sample has hundreds of thousands of distinct CDR3 sequences; around 20% are singletons. CDR1 is DFQATT and CDR2 is SNEGSKA in the germline V gene (reference sequence). This CDR3 is 15 amino acids long. J gave up 0 bases and V 2 bases, and 4 bases lay outside the gene matches. This clonotype occurred many times. These data are also associated with another study on T cells expressing NK-cell markers.

This TCR was sampled from a woman in her late teens or twenties in good health. The chain joins TRBV20-1 to TRBJ2-1, with 7 bases fitting TRBD2. Source material: PBMCs. CDR3: CSARRGRGSYNEQFF. The CDR3 DNA is TGCAGTGCTAGACGGGGGAGGGGCTCCTACAATGAGCAGTTCTTC.